The clone carrying this T cell receptor beta chain was seen a few times. TCRdb independently ran MiXCR on the PCR reads; one entry per CDR3 protein. The profile shows 6,500 to 9,500 distinct CDR3 sequences, around 40% of them singletons. Donors had localized lung adenocarcinoma, a non-small cell lung cancer. This entry comes from a study of CD4 and CD8 cells across lung adenocarcinoma regions. This CDR3 is built from 15 residues. Germline-derived CDR1 and CDR2 are SGHTA and FQGNSA. V was clipped by 1 base and J by 6 bases, with 13 bases between them. Sequencing was carried out using CD4+ T cells from the margin of a lung tumor. The rearrangement links TRBV7-2 to TRBJ2-1; perhaps TRBD1 as D (6 bases). The receptor was derived from a male donor with lung adenocarcinoma. The CD4 and CD8 labels of this study may be unreliable. For the CDR3, the DNA is TGTGCCAGCAGCTTAGATAGCAGGGGACCCAATGAGCAGTTCTTC. Amino acid sequence: CASSLDSRGPNEQFF. Based on the CDR3 plus reference TRBV7-2 and TRBJ2-1, the full variable domain is GAGVSQSPSNKVTEKGKDVELRCDPISGHTALYWYRQSLGQGLEFLIYFQGNSAPDKSGLPSDRFSAERTGGSVSTLTIQRTQQEDSAVYLCASSLDSRGPNEQFFGPGTRLTVL.